This is a list of T cell receptor beta chains from one sample in a study of early T cells in non-severe SARS-CoV-2 infection. TCRdb reprocessed the 5' RACE reads via MiXCR and lists one record per CDR3 protein. The sample includes 38,000 or so distinct CDR3 sequences, 3.5% to 5% of them seen just once. The sample comprised whole blood. The receptors here all came from an adult who was a healthcare worker with PCR-confirmed SARS-CoV-2 infection or an uninfected control (not recorded which). The CDR3 runs from the conserved cysteine through the conserved F or W. The D gene is left open where the match is weak. Clone size is stated in some rows and not others, as once, few, many or a class when expanded.

>TRBJ1-2|many|.|TRBV12-3/TRBV12-4
CASSYRVSYGYTF
TGTGCCAGCAGTTACAGGGTCAGCTATGGCTACACCTTC
>TRBJ2-7|many|.|TRBV11-2
CASSLAGYEQYF
TGTGCCAGCAGCTTGGCAGGCTACGAGCAGTACTTC
>TRBJ1-6|.|.|TRBV3-1
CASRDGQTRNSPLHF
TGTGCCAGCAGGGACGGACAGACAAGGAATTCACCCCTCCACTTT
>TRBJ1-4|many|TRBD1|TRBV6-6
CASNQRQGRYEKLFF
TGTGCCAGCAACCAGCGACAGGGGAGGTATGAAAAACTGTTTTTT
>TRBJ2-1|few|TRBD1|TRBV7-2
CASSSEAGGYSYNEQFF
TGTGCCAGCAGCTCGGAGGCAGGGGGCTACTCCTACAATGAGCAGTTCTTC
>TRBJ1-3|few|.|TRBV20-1
CSAATQGNTIYF
TGCAGTGCCGCCACACAGGGAAACACCATATATTTT
>TRBJ1-2|many|.|TRBV24-1
CATSDSTTDYGYTF
TGTGCCACCAGTGATTCGACGACAGATTATGGCTACACCTTC
>TRBJ1-1|many|TRBD1|TRBV7-9
CASSSGTGGATEAFF
TGTGCCAGCAGCTCCGGGACAGGGGGGGCGACTGAAGCTTTCTTT
>TRBJ1-2|many|.|TRBV7-8
CASSRDPNYGYTF
TGTGCCAGCAGCCGCGATCCAAACTATGGCTACACCTTC
>TRBJ1-5|many|.|TRBV6-6
CASSYGVVGNQPQHF
TGTGCCAGCAGTTACGGAGTAGTAGGCAATCAGCCCCAGCATTTT
>TRBJ1-6|many|.|TRBV7-9
CASSLSSPLHF
TGTGCCAGCAGCTTAAGCTCACCCCTCCACTTT
>TRBJ2-7|.|.|TRBV3-1
CASSRNEGILDEQYF
TGTGCCAGCAGCCGAAATGAGGGGATCCTCGACGAGCAGTACTTC
>TRBJ2-6|few|.|TRBV19
CASSMTQGANVLTF
TGTGCCAGTAGTATGACACAGGGGGCCAACGTCCTGACTTTC
>TRBJ2-5|many|.|TRBV20-1
CSARIQETQYF
TGCAGTGCTAGAATACAAGAGACCCAGTACTTC
>TRBJ2-7|many|TRBD1|TRBV20-1
CSANRGRTYEQYF
TGCAGTGCTAACAGGGGAAGAACCTACGAGCAGTACTTC
>TRBJ2-3|.|.|TRBV3-2
CASRDSTDTQYF
TGTGCCAGCAGGGATAGCACAGATACGCAGTATTTT
>TRBJ1-2|many|TRBD1|TRBV7-2
CASSPDRGRMRYGYTF
TGTGCCAGCAGCCCAGACAGGGGGCGCATGCGGTATGGCTACACCTTC
>TRBJ2-4|.|.|TRBV6-1
CASSRLENIQYF
TGTGCCAGCAGTAGGCTAGAAAACATTCAGTACTTC
>TRBJ2-5|.|TRBD1|TRBV2
CASRRTGGETQYF
TGTGCCAGCAGGCGGACAGGGGGGGAGACCCAGTACTTC
>TRBJ2-1|.|.|TRBV3-1
CASSGDLNNEQFF
TGTGCCAGCAGTGGGGACTTAAACAATGAGCAGTTCTTC
>TRBJ1-1|few|.|TRBV6-5
CASSSRLGRHTEAFF
TGTGCCAGCAGTTCCAGACTGGGGAGGCACACTGAAGCTTTCTTT
>TRBJ1-6|.|.|TRBV6-2/TRBV6-3
CATARTPTYNSPLHF
TGTGCCACAGCGAGAACACCGACCTATAATTCACCCCTCCACTTT
>TRBJ2-7|many|TRBD1|TRBV29-1
CSVRQGVGEQYF
TGCAGCGTTAGGCAGGGGGTCGGCGAGCAGTACTTC
>TRBJ2-5|many|.|TRBV6-5
CASSYGGAGETQYF
TGTGCCAGCAGTTACGGAGGGGCTGGAGAGACCCAGTACTTC
>TRBJ2-5|many|TRBD1|TRBV4-1
CASSQDYRAGGMETQYF
TGCGCCAGCAGCCAAGATTATCGAGCAGGGGGTATGGAGACCCAGTACTTC
>TRBJ2-5|many|.|TRBV5-1
CASSSISGTRETQYF
TGCGCCAGCAGCTCGATTTCCGGGACTCGGGAGACCCAGTACTTC
>TRBJ1-5|many|.|TRBV20-1
CSALPPGHHSNQPQHF
TGCAGTGCCCTACCACCGGGACACCATAGCAATCAGCCCCAGCATTTT
>TRBJ2-3|few|.|TRBV4-1
CASSQGSSGSSTDTQYF
TGCGCCAGCAGCCAAGGGTCTAGTGGGTCCTCCACAGATACGCAGTATTTT
>TRBJ2-3|many|.|TRBV11-2
CASSPPSGPGTDTQYF
TGTGCCAGCAGCCCCCCAAGCGGCCCTGGCACAGATACGCAGTATTTT
>TRBJ1-3|many|.|TRBV3-1
CASSHTGFSGNTIYF
TGTGCCAGCAGCCATACAGGCTTCTCTGGAAACACCATATATTTT
>TRBJ2-7|.|.|TRBV15
CATSPGGPYEQYF
TGTGCCACTTCCCCCGGGGGACCCTACGAGCAGTACTTC
>TRBJ2-4|few|.|TRBV7-8
CASSLRVSLAKNIQYF
TGTGCCAGCAGCTTGAGGGTATCCTTAGCCAAAAACATTCAGTACTTC
>TRBJ2-3|few|.|TRBV20-1
CSVVSPPSDTQYF
TGCAGTGTCGTTTCGCCCCCCTCCGATACGCAGTATTTT
>TRBJ1-1|many|.|TRBV3-2
CASSPSLGSPRAFF
TGTGCCAGCAGCCCTTCCCTCGGGTCACCCCGGGCTTTCTTT
>TRBJ2-1|.|TRBD2|TRBV7-2
CASSRGTSGGAYNEQFF
TGTGCCAGCAGCCGCGGGACTAGCGGGGGAGCCTACAATGAGCAGTTCTTC
>TRBJ2-4|many|TRBD1|TRBV5-5
CASSPRDRETKNIQYF
TGTGCCAGCAGCCCCCGGGACAGGGAAACCAAAAACATTCAGTACTTC
>TRBJ2-3|many|.|TRBV7-9
CANSPVDTQYF
TGTGCCAACTCCCCTGTGGATACGCAGTATTTT
>TRBJ2-5|.|.|TRBV18
CASSPLFISGWYQETQYF
TGTGCCAGCTCACCACTTTTCATAAGCGGTTGGTACCAAGAGACCCAGTACTTC
>TRBJ1-1|many|.|TRBV5-4
CASSPELEVNTEAFF
TGTGCCAGCAGCCCAGAGTTGGAGGTGAACACTGAAGCTTTCTTT
>TRBJ2-1|many|TRBD2|TRBV30
CAWGSVAGGENEQFF
TGTGCCTGGGGGTCGGTAGCGGGGGGTGAGAATGAGCAGTTCTTC
>TRBJ2-2|many|.|TRBV12-3/TRBV12-4
CASSLPGLHTGELFF
TGTGCCAGCAGTTTGCCAGGGTTGCACACCGGGGAGCTGTTTTTT
>TRBJ2-1|many|.|TRBV2
CASSVNEQFF
TGTGCCAGCAGTGTAAATGAGCAGTTCTTC
>TRBJ1-3|many|TRBD1|TRBV6-1
CASSETGTGVYF
TGTGCCAGCAGTGAAACCGGGACAGGGGTATATTTT
>TRBJ2-1|many|.|TRBV29-1
CSVADTYNEQFF
TGCAGCGTTGCCGATACATACAATGAGCAGTTCTTC
>TRBJ1-2|many|.|TRBV6-2/TRBV6-3
CASSPLTTYRANYGYTF
TGTGCCAGCAGCCCACTAACAACTTATCGAGCTAACTATGGCTACACCTTC